The entry that follows covers one T cell receptor beta chain sequence. No antigen is known for it. TCR alpha and beta CDR3 regions were amplified from RNA using iRepertoire nested multiplex PCR. Tissue mRNA or PBMC total RNA, about 90-450 ng, went into one-step reverse transcription and amplification. TCRdb re-called the multiplex PCR reads with MiXCR, one entry per CDR3 protein. The sample consists of around 390,000 distinct CDR3 sequences, about 40% of them appearing once. This sample is part of a study of glioma-infiltrating T cells. Background on the study: Sequencing aimed for about 4.5- to 11-fold coverage of some 1.1 million peripheral T cells. Study-wide points: Tissue-blood divergence was below expectation in non-neoplastic patients, above in gliomas.

The receptor was isolated from a human donor with low-grade glioma or glioblastoma, undergoing nonglioma brain surgery, or in good health (not recorded which). Sequenced sample: glioma tissue, nonneoplastic brain tissue, or PBMCs (not recorded which).

CDR3 protein: CASTNVDPGGRAKNIQYF. CDR3 in DNA: TGTGCCAGCACCAACGTAGATCCTGGCGGGAGGGCCAAAAACATTCAGTACTTC. The chain recombines TRBV7-2 with TRBJ2-4; 8 bases fit TRBD2. The CDR3 is 18 amino acids. The V gene's germline CDR1 is SGHTA and CDR2 FQGNSA. The V gene end was trimmed by 7 bases and the J gene end by 1 base; junction bases not matched to a gene: 15. Using reference TRBV7-2 and TRBJ2-4 for the parts outside the CDR3, the full variable domain is GAGVSQSPSNKVTEKGKDVELRCDPISGHTALYWYRQSLGQGLEFLIYFQGNSAPDKSGLPSDRFSAERTGGSVSTLTIQRTQQEDSAVYLCASTNVDPGGRAKNIQYFGAGTRLSVL.